The following is a T cell receptor (beta chain) sequence with its context. Other DNA sequences within the sample encode an identical CDR3. V gave up 1 base and J gave up 4 bases; unmatched junction bases: 3. The germline CDR1 and CDR2 sequences are SGHTA and FQGNSA. The CDR3 consists of 15 residues. Generated by immunoSEQ multiplex PCR, the TCRdb table keeps only in-frame clones and is missing some. This table has 100,000 to 150,000 clones, 90% appearing once. The data stem from a study of T cell responses to AZD1222 COVID-19 vaccine. This TCR derives from an adult in good health. Sequences were derived from peripheral blood, sampled on day 0 of MenACWY control vaccination. The rearrangement joins TRBV7-2 to TRBJ2-1; 8 bases agree with TRBD2. Here the CDR3 DNA reads TGTGCCAGCAGCTTAGGCGGGGGGCCTTACAATGAGCAGTTCTTC. Its translation is CASSLGGGPYNEQFF.